This T cell receptor (beta chain) was found in a study of Ad26.COV2.S vaccination and SARS-CoV-2 variants. Findings of the study overall: Vaccine recipients and placebo recipients showed similar non-spike TCR breadth.

Described treatment: some 20 received Ad26.COV2.S at low or high dose, single or two shots; about 5 received placebo; per-sample allocation not given. Samples analyzed were those drawn on day 63 after the first vaccine or placebo injection. Data came from immunoSEQ multiplex PCR; TCRdb stores just in-frame clones and leaves some out. The sample lists 200,000 to 300,000 clones; around nine tenths were seen once. Germline V gene lookup returns CDR1 WNHNN and CDR2 SYGVQD (reference sequence). This CDR3 comprises 18 residues. Trimming cost V 3 bases and J 3 bases; bases outside gene matches: 10. This clone was detected a few times. Its antigen remains unknown.

This sample comprised peripheral blood, obtained in a trial of Ad26.COV2.S vaccine versus placebo. The rearrangement joins TRBV10-1 to TRBJ1-6, with 8 bases aligning to TRBD1. This TCR was recovered from a person aged 18-65 years who received the Ad26.COV2.S COVID-19 vaccine or a placebo. CDR3 bases: TGCGCCAGCAGTGACTTATTGGACAGGGCACTCTATAATTCACCCCTCCACTTT. Its protein is CASSDLLDRALYNSPLHF.